The clone carrying this T cell receptor beta chain was counted ten times or more. Its antigen remains unidentified. V was shortened by 5 bases and J by 4 bases, with 17 bases between the two germline ends. Germline CDR1 is DFQATT and CDR2 is SNEGSKA (reference sequence). The CDR3 runs to 14 residues. These data are taken from a study of T-cell reconstitution after alpha-beta-depleted transplantation in children. A TCRbeta library incorporating unique molecular identifiers was prepared. MiXCR, run by TCRdb on the PCR reads, gives a single entry per CDR3 protein. This table has hundreds of thousands of distinct CDR3 sequences, around 13% appearing once. Study-wide findings and caveats: Some patients' high day-60 TCRbeta diversity was traced to surviving recipient T cells and thymic progenitors. Several hundred expanded graft clones reportedly supplied alpha-beta T cells about two months after transplant.

This specimen consisted of PBMCs, mostly from graft donor cells, obtained 360 days after TCRalphabeta/CD19-depleted stem cell transplant. V is TRBV20-1 and J is TRBJ2-5; D call uncertain. The source is a male patient under 18 who had a stem cell transplant for acute myeloid leukemia, so the T cells may come from the graft donor. The CDR3: CSAHTFTSSETQYF. The CDR3 DNA follows: TGCAGTGCTCATACTTTTACTTCCTCAGAGACCCAGTACTTC.